These 25 T cell receptor beta chains originate from one sample sequenced in a study of cytomegalovirus exposure and HLA in healthy donors. Data came from immunoSEQ multiplex PCR; TCRdb stores just in-frame clones and leaves some out. The sample has 90,000 to 150,000 clones, roughly 90% seen once. The sample was PBMCs. Every receptor here comes from a woman younger than 35 in good health and CMV-seropositive.

The V gene is TRBV7-3, the J gene TRBJ2-3, with TRBD2 identical over 7 bases. V was clipped by 0 bases and J by 2 bases; unmatched bases: 8. The CDR3 runs to 17 residues. Germline CDR1 reads SGHTA; CDR2 reads FQGTGA. CDR3 in DNA: TGTGCCAGCAGCTTAACGCTAATAGCGGGTAACACAGATACGCAGTATTTT. Translated, it gives CASSLTLIAGNTDTQYF. The whole variable domain, filled in from reference TRBV7-3 and TRBJ2-3, reads GAGVSQTPSNKVTEKGKYVELRCDPISGHTALYWYRQSLGQGPEFLIYFQGTGAADDSGLPNDRFFAVRPEGSVSTLKIQRTERGDSAVYLCASSLTLIAGNTDTQYFGPGTRLTVL.

A note on this clone: The same CDR3 can be traced to other DNA sequences in this sample. This chain links TRBV6-1 with TRBJ1-3; D gene uncertain. The V end lost 1 base, the J end lost 4 bases, and 8 bases lay between the germline ends. CDR3 size: 14 residues. Germline V gene lookup returns CDR1 MNHNS and CDR2 SASEGT. CDR3 loop: CASSEGRGGNTIYF. In DNA, the CDR3 is TGTGCCAGCAGTGAAGGTCGGGGAGGAAACACCATATATTTT.

This clone occurred once. The V gene is TRBV9, the J gene TRBJ2-5, with 7 bases that match TRBD1. The CDR3 covers 13 residues. V trimming: 4 bases; J trimming: 3 bases; junction bases outside the gene matches: 3. From germline, CDR1 is SGDLS and CDR2 YYNGEE. The CDR3 sequence: CASSTGTEETQYF. The CDR3 nucleotides are TGTGCCAGCAGCACAGGGACAGAAGAGACCCAGTACTTC. The whole variable domain, remainder taken from reference TRBV9 and TRBJ2-5, is DSGVTQTPKHLITATGQRVTLRCSPRSGDLSVYWYQQSLDQGLQFLIQYYNGEERAKGNILERFSAQQFPDLHSELNLSSLELGDSALYFCASSTGTEETQYFGPGTRLLVL.

About this clone itself: The same CDR3 arises from other DNA sequences in this sample as well. The chain couples TRBV18 to TRBJ2-7; D gene ambiguous. The germline gives CDR1 KGHSH, CDR2 LQKENI. V shed 3 bases and J shed 7 bases, with 13 bases lying between them. The CDR3 is 13 amino acids. This CDR3 is CASSPSDSREQYF. The CDR3, as DNA: TGTGCCAGCTCACCGTCCGACTCTCGGGAGCAGTACTTC.

V usage is TRBV5-6 and J usage is TRBJ2-7; TRBD2 might be the D (5 bases). CDR3 length: 14 amino acids. CDR1 SGHDT and CDR2 YYEEEE come from the germline V gene. Trimming pared 0 bases from V and 0 bases from J, leaving 7 bases between. As DNA, the CDR3 is TGTGCCAGCAGCTTGGGAGGGAGCTCCTACGAGCAGTACTTC. Protein product: CASSLGGSSYEQYF.

The chain links TRBV28 to TRBJ1-4; weak D call: TRBD1 (5 bases). This CDR3 contains 16 residues. The ends were cut back, 3 bases at V and 5 bases at J, with 16 bases in the middle. Germline V gene data show CDR1 as MDHEN and CDR2 as SYDVKM. The CDR3 nucleotides read TGTGCCAGCAGTTTTTCCACCAAGGGGCCGAATGAAAAACTGTTTTTT. Translated: CASSFSTKGPNEKLFF.

The V and J genes are TRBV7-8 and TRBJ2-1; D remains ambiguous. V lost 5 bases, J lost 2 bases, and 16 bases lay in between. In germline, CDR1 is SGHVS, CDR2 FQNEAQ. The CDR3 covers 16 residues. The CDR3 nucleotides are TGTGCCAGCAGCCCCCTCGCAGATGTTACCTACAATGAGCAGTTCTTC. This translates into CASSPLADVTYNEQFF.

This clone was counted a single time. V and J are TRBV5-4 and TRBJ1-1, with TRBD1 matching 8 bases. CDR1 is SGHNT, CDR2 YYREEE, per germline (reference sequence). This CDR3 has 15 amino acids. V lost 4 bases to trimming and J lost 2 bases; unmatched junction nucleotides: 7. The CDR3 DNA reads as TGTGCCAGCAGCCCAGGACAGGGTTTAAACACTGAAGCTTTCTTT. It encodes CASSPGQGLNTEAFF.

The rearrangement uses TRBV14 and TRBJ2-7, with D hard to call. CDR1 is SGHDN, CDR2 FVKESK, per germline. This CDR3 is built from 14 residues. The V and J ends lost 4 bases and 0 bases respectively, with 10 bases between them. In DNA form, the CDR3 reads TGTGCCAGCAGCCCTCGAGTGCTCTCCTACGAGCAGTACTTC. Translation: CASSPRVLSYEQYF.

The chain's CDR3 is CASSPRTGLGTDTQYF. CDR3 sequence (DNA): TGCGCCAGCAGCCCTCGAACGGGACTAGGGACAGATACGCAGTATTTT. The chain uses TRBV4-1 and TRBJ2-3; 8 nucleotides agree with TRBD2. This CDR3 has 16 amino acids. Germline trimming cut 4 bases from V and 3 bases from J; bases unmatched to any gene: 9. CDR1 is MGHRA, CDR2 YSYEKL, per germline.

This chain links TRBV4-2 with TRBJ2-2; 10 bases map to TRBD2. The CDR3 extends over 15 amino acids. The junction had 4 bases not matched to a gene; V was cut back by 3 bases and J by 6 bases. Germline V lookup: CDR1 LGHNA, CDR2 YNFKEQ. CDR3 DNA: TGTGCCAGCAGCCACAGCGGGGGGGCCCCCGGGGAGCTGTTTTTT. As protein: CASSHSGGAPGELFF.

The chain has TRBV5-1 and TRBJ1-2; a possible D gene is TRBD1 (5 bases). The CDR3 runs 16 residues. Trimming removed 1 base from V and 7 bases from J, with 20 bases in between. Per the germline V gene, CDR1 is SGHRS and CDR2 is YFSETQ. The CDR3 sequence is CASSLNQGHAQRGYTF. The CDR3 DNA sequence: TGCGCCAGCAGCTTGAACCAGGGCCACGCCCAGCGTGGCTACACCTTC.

This chain joins TRBV6-6 and TRBJ1-1; no definite D call. The CDR3 length is 11 residues. CDR1 is MNHNY, CDR2 SVGAGI, per germline (reference sequence). V was pared by 6 bases and J by 8 bases, with 10 bases between. The CDR3 here is CASRPGREAFF. The CDR3 DNA follows: TGTGCCAGCAGGCCCGGTAGAGAAGCTTTCTTT.

This chain links TRBV6-6 with TRBJ2-7; 7 bases map to TRBD2. This CDR3 is 13 amino acids long. The trim removed 0 bases at V and 7 bases at J, leaving 3 bases unmatched. From germline, CDR1 is MNHNY and CDR2 SVGAGI (reference sequence). The CDR3, as DNA: TGTGCCAGCAGTTACTCGCGGCGGGAGGAGCAGTACTTC. Translation gives CASSYSRREEQYF.

The rearrangement links TRBV5-1 to TRBJ2-5, with 9 bases that match TRBD2. CDR3 size: 19 residues. Germline lookup yields CDR1 SGHRS and CDR2 YFSETQ. V was pared by 2 bases and J by 1 base, with 15 bases of the junction left unmatched. This CDR3 is CASSLSWTSASAIQETQYF. The CDR3, as DNA: TGCGCCAGCAGCTTAAGTTGGACTAGCGCCTCTGCCATCCAAGAGACCCAGTACTTC.

The V gene is TRBV4-2, the J gene TRBJ2-3; D may be TRBD2 (7 bases). V was cut by 2 bases and J by 2 bases, with 14 bases left in between. The CDR3 is 16 amino acids. The germline gives CDR1 LGHNA, CDR2 YNFKEQ. CDR3 in amino acids: CASSQRGGGYTDTQYF. In DNA, the CDR3 is TGTGCCAGCAGCCAACGGGGCGGGGGCTACACAGATACGCAGTATTTT.

This sequence joins TRBV5-1 and TRBJ2-2; no clear D gene. This CDR3 spans 13 amino acids. V lost 1 base and J 5 bases, leaving 6 bases between the germline ends. Looked up from germline, CDR1 is SGHRS and CDR2 is YFSETQ. CDR3 sequence: CASSLYLTGELFF. In nucleotides, the CDR3 is TGCGCCAGCAGCTTGTACTTAACCGGGGAGCTGTTTTTT.

This sequence joins TRBV9 and TRBJ2-5, with 8 bases fitting TRBD2. This CDR3 spans 16 amino acids. Germline loops: CDR1 SGDLS, CDR2 YYNGEE. V was clipped by 2 bases and J by 4 bases; unmatched bases: 10. CDR3 in amino acids: CASSVGRGGRGETQYF. In DNA form, the CDR3 reads TGTGCCAGCAGCGTGGGCCGGGGGGGCCGCGGAGAGACCCAGTACTTC. Together with reference TRBV9 and TRBJ2-5, the CDR3 gives the full variable domain: DSGVTQTPKHLITATGQRVTLRCSPRSGDLSVYWYQQSLDQGLQFLIQYYNGEERAKGNILERFSAQQFPDLHSELNLSSLELGDSALYFCASSVGRGGRGETQYFGPGTRLLVL.

A remark on this clone: Germline and junction disagree at one end, which may indicate a read error. The genes are TRBV11-2 and TRBJ2-7; no clear D gene. CDR1 and CDR2 from the germline V gene are SGHAT and FQNNGV. This CDR3 spans 16 amino acids. CDR3: CASSLGPARGSNEQYF. The CDR3 DNA sequence: TGTGCCAGCAGCTTAGGACCGGCTAGAGGCTCCAACGAGCAGTACTTC.

V and J are TRBV4-3 and TRBJ2-1; 9 bases are shared with TRBD1. Losses at the gene ends were 6 bases for V and 6 bases for J; bases not matched to a gene: 9. The CDR3 is 15 residues long. Germline assignment: CDR1 LGHNA and CDR2 YSLEER. DNA for the CDR3: TGCGCCAGCAGTAAGGGACAGGGTCCCTTCAATGAGCAGTTCTTC. Translating gives CASSKGQGPFNEQFF.

This clone has just a few counts. The J gene is TRBJ2-5, the V gene TRBV7-8, with a weak D call TRBD1 (5 bases). CDR1 and CDR2 from the germline V gene are SGHVS and FQNEAQ. V was pared by 5 bases and J by 4 bases, with 14 bases between. The CDR3 spans 14 residues. In DNA, the CDR3 is TGTGCCAGCAGCCCTAACGCCCAGGGAGAGACCCAGTACTTC. Amino acid sequence: CASSPNAQGETQYF.

The sample holds a few counts of this clone. V gene TRBV4-1 combines with J gene TRBJ2-7; D gene uncertain. Germline-derived CDR1 and CDR2 are MGHRA and YSYEKL. The CDR3 extends over 14 amino acids. V dropped 1 base and J dropped 3 bases, with 10 bases sitting between them. CDR3 amino acids: CASSQGSALYEQYF. CDR3 DNA sequence: TGCGCCAGCAGCCAAGGGAGCGCCCTCTACGAGCAGTACTTC.

The chain employs TRBV4-2 and TRBJ2-3; a possible D gene is TRBD2 (6 bases). CDR1 and CDR2 (germline): LGHNA, YNFKEQ. V shed 4 bases and J shed 4 bases, with 15 bases lying between them. The CDR3 extends over 15 amino acids. CDR3 amino acids: CASSRSGEKADTQYF. The CDR3 nucleotides read TGTGCCAGCAGCCGATCGGGGGAGAAGGCAGATACGCAGTATTTT.

The chain recombines TRBV5-6 with TRBJ2-3; 10 bases map to TRBD2. The CDR3 consists of 16 residues. Germline CDR1 reads SGHDT; CDR2 reads YYEEEE. The V gene end was trimmed by 4 bases and the J gene end by 6 bases; junction bases not matched to a gene: 11. The CDR3 spells CASSPGPSGRRDTQYF. The CDR3 DNA is TGTGCCAGCAGCCCTGGCCCTAGCGGGAGAAGGGATACGCAGTATTTT. Drawing the rest from reference TRBV5-6 and TRBJ2-3, the complete variable domain is DAGVTQSPTHLIKTRGQQVTLRCSPKSGHDTVSWYQQALGQGPQFIFQYYEEEERQRGNFPDRFSGHQFPNYSSELNVNALLLGDSALYLCASSPGPSGRRDTQYFGPGTRLTVL.

This sequence joins TRBV27 and TRBJ1-5; D unresolved. Germline V gives CDR1 MNHEY, CDR2 SMNVEV (reference sequence). The CDR3 is 14 residues long. V shed 5 bases and J shed 5 bases, with 13 bases lying between them. In DNA, the CDR3 is TGTGCCAGCAGTCCACGCAGTCTTGATCAGCCCCAGCATTTT. Encoded protein: CASSPRSLDQPQHF.